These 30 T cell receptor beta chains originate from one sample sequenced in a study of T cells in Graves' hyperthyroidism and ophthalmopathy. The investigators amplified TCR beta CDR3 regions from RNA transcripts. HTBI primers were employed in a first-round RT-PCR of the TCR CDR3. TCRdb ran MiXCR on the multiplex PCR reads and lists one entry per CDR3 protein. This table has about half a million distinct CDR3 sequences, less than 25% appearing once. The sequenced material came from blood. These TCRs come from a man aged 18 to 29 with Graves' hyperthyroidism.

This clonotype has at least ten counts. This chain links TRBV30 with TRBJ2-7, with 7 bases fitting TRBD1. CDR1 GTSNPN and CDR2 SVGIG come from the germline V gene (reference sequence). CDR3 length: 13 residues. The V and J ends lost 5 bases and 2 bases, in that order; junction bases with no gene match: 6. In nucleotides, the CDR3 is TGTGCCTGGCGGGCTCAGGGGGCCTACGAGCAGTACTTC. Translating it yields CAWRAQGAYEQYF.

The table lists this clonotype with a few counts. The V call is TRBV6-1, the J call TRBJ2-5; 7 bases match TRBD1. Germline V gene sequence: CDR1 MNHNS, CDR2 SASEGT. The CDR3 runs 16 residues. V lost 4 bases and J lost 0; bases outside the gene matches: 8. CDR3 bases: TGTGCCAGCAGTGGACAGGGATGGGGGTACCAAGAGACCCAGTACTTC. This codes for CASSGQGWGYQETQYF.

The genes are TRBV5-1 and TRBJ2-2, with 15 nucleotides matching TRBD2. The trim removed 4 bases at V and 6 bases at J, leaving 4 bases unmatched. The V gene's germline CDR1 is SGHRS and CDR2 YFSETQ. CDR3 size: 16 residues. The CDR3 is CASSLGLAGGSGELFF. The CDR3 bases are TGCGCCAGCAGCCTGGGACTAGCGGGGGGTTCCGGGGAGCTGTTTTTT.

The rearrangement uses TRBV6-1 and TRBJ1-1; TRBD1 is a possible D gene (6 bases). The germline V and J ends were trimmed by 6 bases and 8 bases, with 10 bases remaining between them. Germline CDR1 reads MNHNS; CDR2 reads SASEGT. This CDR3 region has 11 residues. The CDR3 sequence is CASRSDREAFF. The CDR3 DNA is TGTGCCAGCAGATCCGACAGGGAAGCTTTCTTT.

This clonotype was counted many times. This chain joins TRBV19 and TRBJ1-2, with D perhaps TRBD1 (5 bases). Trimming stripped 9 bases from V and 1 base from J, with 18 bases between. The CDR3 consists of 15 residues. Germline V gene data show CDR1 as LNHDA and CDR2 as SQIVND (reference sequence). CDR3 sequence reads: CASTPGGSFNYGYTF. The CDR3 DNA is TGTGCCAGCACGCCTGGGGGTTCGTTTAACTATGGCTACACCTTC.

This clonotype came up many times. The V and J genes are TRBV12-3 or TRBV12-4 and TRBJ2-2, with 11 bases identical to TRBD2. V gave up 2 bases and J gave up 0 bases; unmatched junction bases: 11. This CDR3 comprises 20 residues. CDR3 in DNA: TGTGCCAGCAGTTTAATAAGACTAGCGGGGTTCTTCCCGAACACCGGGGAGCTGTTTTTT. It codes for CASSLIRLAGFFPNTGELFF.

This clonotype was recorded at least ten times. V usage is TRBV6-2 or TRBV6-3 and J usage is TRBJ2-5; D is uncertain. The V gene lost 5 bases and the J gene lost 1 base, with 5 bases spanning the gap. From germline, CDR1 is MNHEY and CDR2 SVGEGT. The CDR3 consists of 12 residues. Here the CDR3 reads CASSPTQETQYF. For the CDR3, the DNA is TGTGCCAGCAGTCCTACCCAAGAGACCCAGTACTTC.

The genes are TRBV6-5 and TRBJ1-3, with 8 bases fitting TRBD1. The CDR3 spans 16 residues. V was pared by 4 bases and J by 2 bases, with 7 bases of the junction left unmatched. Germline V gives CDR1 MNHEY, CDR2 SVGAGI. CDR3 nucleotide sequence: TGTGCCAGCAGTTCCCAGGGGGCACCCACTGGAAACACCATATATTTT. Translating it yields CASSSQGAPTGNTIYF.

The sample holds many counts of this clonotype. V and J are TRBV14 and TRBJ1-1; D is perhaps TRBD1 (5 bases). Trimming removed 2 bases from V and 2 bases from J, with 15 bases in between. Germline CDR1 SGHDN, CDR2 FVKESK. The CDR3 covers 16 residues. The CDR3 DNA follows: TGTGCCAGCAGCCAATACGTGGGGGTAACAAACACTGAAGCTTTCTTT. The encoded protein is CASSQYVGVTNTEAFF.

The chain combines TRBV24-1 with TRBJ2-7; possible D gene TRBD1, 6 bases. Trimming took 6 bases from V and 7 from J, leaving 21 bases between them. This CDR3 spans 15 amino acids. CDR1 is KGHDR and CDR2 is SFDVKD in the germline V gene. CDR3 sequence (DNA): TGTGCCACCAGTTCCCGGGACATCCCATCGGGGGAGCAGTACTTC. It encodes CATSSRDIPSGEQYF.

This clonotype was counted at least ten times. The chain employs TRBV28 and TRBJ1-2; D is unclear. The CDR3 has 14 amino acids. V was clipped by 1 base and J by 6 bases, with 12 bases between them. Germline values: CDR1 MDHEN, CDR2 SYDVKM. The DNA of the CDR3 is TGTGCCAGCAGTTTATCAGCCGGACGGGATGGCTACACCTTC. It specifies CASSLSAGRDGYTF.

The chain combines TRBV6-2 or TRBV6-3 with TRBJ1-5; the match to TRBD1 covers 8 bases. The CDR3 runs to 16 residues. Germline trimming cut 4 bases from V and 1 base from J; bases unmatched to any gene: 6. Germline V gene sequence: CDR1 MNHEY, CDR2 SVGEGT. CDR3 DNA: TGTGCCAGCAGTTCGCAGGGGGCAGGGAGCAATCAGCCCCAGCATTTT. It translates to CASSSQGAGSNQPQHF.

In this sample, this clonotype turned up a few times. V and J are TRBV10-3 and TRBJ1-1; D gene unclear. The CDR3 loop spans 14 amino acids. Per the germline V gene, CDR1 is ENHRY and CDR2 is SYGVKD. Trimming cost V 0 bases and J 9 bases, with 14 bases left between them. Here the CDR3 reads CAISESGEIRQAFF. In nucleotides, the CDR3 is TGTGCCATCAGTGAGTCTGGAGAAATTCGGCAAGCTTTCTTT.

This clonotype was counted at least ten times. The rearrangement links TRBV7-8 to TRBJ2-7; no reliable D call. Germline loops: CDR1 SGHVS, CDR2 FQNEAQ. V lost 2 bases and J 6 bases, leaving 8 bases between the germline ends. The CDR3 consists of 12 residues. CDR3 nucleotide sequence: TGTGCCAGCAGCTTACTAACTCCCGAGCAGTACTTC. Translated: CASSLLTPEQYF. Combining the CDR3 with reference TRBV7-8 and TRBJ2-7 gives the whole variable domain GAGVSQSPRYKVAKRGQDVALRCDPISGHVSLFWYQQALGQGPEFLTYFQNEAQLDKSGLPSDRFFAERPEGSVSTLKIQRTQQEDSAVYLCASSLLTPEQYFGPGTRLTVT.

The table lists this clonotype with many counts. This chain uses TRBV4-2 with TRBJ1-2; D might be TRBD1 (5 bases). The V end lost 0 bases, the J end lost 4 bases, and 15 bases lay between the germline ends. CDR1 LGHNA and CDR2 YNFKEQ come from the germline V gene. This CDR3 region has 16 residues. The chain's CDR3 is CASSQDLSTATYGYTF. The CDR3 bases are TGTGCCAGCAGCCAAGATCTTTCGACAGCAACCTATGGCTACACCTTC.

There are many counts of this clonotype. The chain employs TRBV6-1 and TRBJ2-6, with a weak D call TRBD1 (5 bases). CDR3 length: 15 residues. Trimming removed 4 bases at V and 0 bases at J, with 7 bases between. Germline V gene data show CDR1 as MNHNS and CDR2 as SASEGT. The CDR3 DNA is TGTGCCAGCAGTGCTGACAGCTCTGGGGCCAACGTCCTGACTTTC. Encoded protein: CASSADSSGANVLTF.

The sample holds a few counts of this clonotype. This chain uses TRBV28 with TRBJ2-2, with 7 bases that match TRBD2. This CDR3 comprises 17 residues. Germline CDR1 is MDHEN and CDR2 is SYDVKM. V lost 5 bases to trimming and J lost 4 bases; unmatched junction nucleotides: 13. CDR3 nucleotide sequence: TGTGCCAGCAGTCCACGCCCTTGGACTAGAGTCACCGGGGAGCTGTTTTTT. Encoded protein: CASSPRPWTRVTGELFF.

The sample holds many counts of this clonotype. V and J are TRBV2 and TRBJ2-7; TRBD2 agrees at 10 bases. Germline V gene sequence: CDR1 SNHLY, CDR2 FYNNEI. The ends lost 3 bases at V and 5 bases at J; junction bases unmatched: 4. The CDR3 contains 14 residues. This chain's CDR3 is CASSDQLAGDEQYF. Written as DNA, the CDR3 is TGTGCCAGCAGTGATCAGCTAGCGGGGGACGAGCAGTACTTC.

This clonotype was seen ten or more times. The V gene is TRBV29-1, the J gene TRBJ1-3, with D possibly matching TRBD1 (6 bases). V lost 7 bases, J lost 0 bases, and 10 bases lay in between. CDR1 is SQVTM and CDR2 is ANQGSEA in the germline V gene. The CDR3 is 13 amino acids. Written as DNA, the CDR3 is TGCAGCGCAGGGGAAAACTCTGGAAACACCATATATTTT. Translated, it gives CSAGENSGNTIYF.

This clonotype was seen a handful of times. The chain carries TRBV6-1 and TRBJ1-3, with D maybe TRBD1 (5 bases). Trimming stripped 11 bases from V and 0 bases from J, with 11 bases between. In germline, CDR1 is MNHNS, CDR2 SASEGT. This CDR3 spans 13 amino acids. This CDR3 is CASGVRSGNTIYF. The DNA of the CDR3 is TGTGCCTCGGGGGTACGCTCTGGAAACACCATATATTTT.

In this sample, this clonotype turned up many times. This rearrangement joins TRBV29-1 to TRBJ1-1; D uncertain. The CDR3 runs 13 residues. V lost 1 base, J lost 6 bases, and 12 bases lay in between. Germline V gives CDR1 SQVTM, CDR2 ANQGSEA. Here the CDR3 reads CSVEGVQVAEAFF. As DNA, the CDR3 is TGCAGCGTTGAAGGGGTTCAGGTGGCTGAAGCTTTCTTT.

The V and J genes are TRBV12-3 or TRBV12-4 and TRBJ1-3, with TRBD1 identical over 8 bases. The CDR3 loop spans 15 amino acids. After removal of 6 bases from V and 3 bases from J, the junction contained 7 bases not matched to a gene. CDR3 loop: CASRAPGQDGNTIYF. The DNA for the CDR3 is TGTGCCAGCAGGGCACCGGGACAGGATGGAAACACCATATATTTT.

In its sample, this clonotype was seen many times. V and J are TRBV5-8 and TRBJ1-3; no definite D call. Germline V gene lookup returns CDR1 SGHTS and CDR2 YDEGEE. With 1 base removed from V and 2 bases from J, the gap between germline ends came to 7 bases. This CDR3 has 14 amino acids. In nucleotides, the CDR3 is TGTGCCAGCAGCTTGACCACCCCTGGAAACACCATATATTTT. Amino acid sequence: CASSLTTPGNTIYF.

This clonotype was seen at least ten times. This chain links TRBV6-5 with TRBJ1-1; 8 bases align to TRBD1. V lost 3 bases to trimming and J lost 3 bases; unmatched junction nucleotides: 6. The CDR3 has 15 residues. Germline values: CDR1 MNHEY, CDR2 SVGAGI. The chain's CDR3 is CASSYQTGADTEAFF. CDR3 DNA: TGTGCCAGCAGTTATCAGACAGGGGCGGACACTGAAGCTTTCTTT.

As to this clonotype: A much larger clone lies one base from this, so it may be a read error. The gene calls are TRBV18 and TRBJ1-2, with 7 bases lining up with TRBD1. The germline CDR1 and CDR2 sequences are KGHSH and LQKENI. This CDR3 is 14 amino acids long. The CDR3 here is CVSSPRDSVYGYTF. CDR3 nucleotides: TGTGTCAGCTCACCACGGGACAGTGTCTATGGCTACACCTTC.

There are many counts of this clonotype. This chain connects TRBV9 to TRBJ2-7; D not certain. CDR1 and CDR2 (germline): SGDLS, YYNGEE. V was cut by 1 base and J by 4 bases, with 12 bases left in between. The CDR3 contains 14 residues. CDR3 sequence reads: CASSVTAQNYEQYF. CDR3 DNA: TGTGCCAGCAGCGTAACCGCACAGAATTACGAGCAGTACTTC.

The CDR3 region has the DNA TGCAGTGCTAGCAGGGGGGACTATGGCTACACCTTC. Protein sequence: CSASRGDYGYTF. V gene TRBV20-1 combines with J gene TRBJ1-2; TRBD1 matches 7 bases. Looked up from germline, CDR1 is DFQATT and CDR2 is SNEGSKA (reference sequence). The junction had 1 base not matched to a gene; V was cut back by 3 bases and J by 3 bases. This CDR3 is built from 12 residues.

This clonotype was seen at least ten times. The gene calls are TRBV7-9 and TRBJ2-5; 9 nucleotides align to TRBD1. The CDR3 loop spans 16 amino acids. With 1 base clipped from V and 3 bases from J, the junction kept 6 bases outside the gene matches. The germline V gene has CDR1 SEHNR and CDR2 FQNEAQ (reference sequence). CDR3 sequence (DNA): TGTGCCAGCAGCTTAGTATTCGGGACAGGGAAAGAGACCCAGTACTTC. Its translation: CASSLVFGTGKETQYF.

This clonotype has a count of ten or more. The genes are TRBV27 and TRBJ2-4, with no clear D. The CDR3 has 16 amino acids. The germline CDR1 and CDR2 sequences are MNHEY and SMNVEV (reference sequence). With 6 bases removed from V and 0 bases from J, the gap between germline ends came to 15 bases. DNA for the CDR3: TGTGCCAGCAGCCTTACCCGCCACTTAGCCAAAAACATTCAGTACTTC. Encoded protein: CASSLTRHLAKNIQYF.

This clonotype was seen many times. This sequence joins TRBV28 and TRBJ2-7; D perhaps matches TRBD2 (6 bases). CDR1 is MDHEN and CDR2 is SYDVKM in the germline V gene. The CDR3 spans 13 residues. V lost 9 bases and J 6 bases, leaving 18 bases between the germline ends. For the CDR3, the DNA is TGTGCCAGTCTCTGGAGGGAGAGGGGCGAGCAGTACTTC. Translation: CASLWRERGEQYF.